Ten or more counts support the clone carrying this TCR beta chain. Its antigen remains unidentified. The data derive from a study of blood T cells in healthy people across ages. Study-wide points: Roughly linear age-related decline in beta diversity appeared, significant by age about 37.

Together with a sample-barcoded 5' primer, a J-beta primer mix was included in a second PCR lasting roughly 6 to 12 cycles. TCRdb reprocessed the 5' RACE reads with MiXCR, giving one entry per CDR3 protein. Of over a million distinct CDR3 sequences listed, roughly 24% are singletons. These data are also associated with another study on T cells of mothers and their children.

The sequence derives from a girl under 10 years old in good health. The sample taken for sequencing was blood.

CDR3 DNA sequence: TGTGCCAGCAGTTTACAGGGGCCCTACGAGCAGTACTTC. This translates into CASSLQGPYEQYF. The chain uses TRBV27 and TRBJ2-7; a possible D gene is TRBD1 (6 bases). Trimming removed 2 bases at V and 2 bases at J, with 7 bases between. The CDR3 loop spans 13 amino acids. Germline V gene data show CDR1 as MNHEY and CDR2 as SMNVEV (reference sequence).